One and the same sample provided the 25 T cell receptor beta chains below, sequenced in a study of T cell responses to AZD1222 COVID-19 vaccine. Assay: immunoSEQ multiplex PCR; the TCRdb copy retains only in-frame clones and omits some. The sample has roughly 100,000 clones; 85% to 90% are singletons. The sequenced sample was peripheral blood, obtained on day 0 of AZD1222 vaccination. The receptor source for this set is an adult in good health.

V usage is TRBV27 and J usage is TRBJ2-3, with D possibly matching TRBD1 (6 bases). The V end lost 7 bases, the J end lost 8 bases, and 22 bases lay between the germline ends. This CDR3 has 15 amino acids. Germline CDR1 and CDR2: MNHEY and SMNVEV (reference sequence). The CDR3 loop reads CASTPGARGEGTQYF. The DNA for the CDR3 is TGTGCCAGCACTCCGGGCGCCAGGGGAGAGGGTACGCAGTATTTT.

This rearrangement joins TRBV10-1 to TRBJ2-3, with 8 bases that match TRBD2. The CDR3 is 14 residues long. Germline-derived CDR1 and CDR2 are WNHNN and SYGVQD (reference sequence). J was trimmed by 2 bases and V by 10 bases; bases with no gene match: 8. The CDR3 DNA sequence: TGCGCCACCCCCGGGACTAGATACACAGATACGCAGTATTTT. Its translation is CATPGTRYTDTQYF.

This chain connects TRBV7-6 to TRBJ1-1; a possible D gene is TRBD1 (5 bases). The germline V gene encodes CDR1 SGHVS and CDR2 FNYEAQ. V lost 4 bases and J lost 1, with 19 bases in between. CDR3 length: 17 residues. Here the CDR3 DNA reads TGTGCCAGCAGCTCGGCGGTCTGGGGCAGAGGGAACACTGAAGCTTTCTTT. This sequence encodes CASSSAVWGRGNTEAFF.

The CDR3 protein is CASTRAGTGADTQYF. Here the CDR3 DNA reads TGTGCCAGCACCCGCGCGGGGACAGGGGCAGATACGCAGTATTTT. The chain joins TRBV7-9 to TRBJ2-3, with 10 bases aligning to TRBD1. In germline, CDR1 is SEHNR, CDR2 FQNEAQ (reference sequence). The V segment lost 7 bases and the J segment 4 bases; nucleotides outside the gene matches: 8. This CDR3 contains 15 residues.

J is TRBJ1-1 and V is TRBV2; 8 bases are shared with TRBD1. CDR3 length: 11 residues. In germline, CDR1 is SNHLY, CDR2 FYNNEI. Losses at the gene ends were 5 bases for V and 12 bases for J; bases not matched to a gene: 5. The CDR3 nucleotides are TGTGCCAGCAGTACAGGGGGGACACCTTTCTTT. Encoded protein: CASSTGGTPFF.

The V gene is TRBV6-5, the J gene TRBJ1-2; 7 nucleotides agree with TRBD1. The CDR3 contains 16 residues. J was trimmed by 6 bases and V by 0 bases; bases with no gene match: 10. Germline CDR1 and CDR2: MNHEY and SVGAGI. The CDR3 protein is CASSYSGQLQGHGYTF. CDR3 DNA sequence: TGTGCCAGCAGTTACTCGGGACAGCTCCAAGGCCATGGCTACACCTTC.

The count of this clone is one. The rearrangement uses TRBV5-1 and TRBJ2-2, with TRBD2 matching over 11 bases. Germline loops: CDR1 SGHRS, CDR2 YFSETQ. V was clipped by 0 bases and J by 8 bases; unmatched bases: 12. This CDR3 has 18 amino acids. CDR3 coding DNA: TGCGCCAGCAGCTTGGTCGGCTGGGCTAGCGGGAGGTCAGGGGAGCTGTTTTTT. It is translated as CASSLVGWASGRSGELFF.

This chain connects TRBV6-4 to TRBJ2-3; no definite D call. This CDR3 is 13 amino acids long. Trimming stripped 4 bases from V and 0 bases from J, with 5 bases between. The germline V gene encodes CDR1 MRHNA and CDR2 SNTAGT. The CDR3 region is CASSVDSTDTQYF. Here the CDR3 DNA reads TGTGCCAGCAGTGTTGACAGCACAGATACGCAGTATTTT.

The chain joins TRBV28 to TRBJ1-3; 9 bases are a match to TRBD1. Germline V gene data show CDR1 as MDHEN and CDR2 as SYDVKM. V trimming: 5 bases; J trimming: 5 bases; junction bases outside the gene matches: 7. The CDR3 is made up of 15 amino acids. The CDR3 bases are TGTGCCAGCAGTCCCCGGACAGGGGTCAGAAACACCATATATTTT. This sequence encodes CASSPRTGVRNTIYF.

This clone was detected once. The chain couples TRBV9 to TRBJ1-5, with D possibly matching TRBD1 (5 bases). V was trimmed by 3 bases and J by 5 bases, leaving 9 bases between them. The length of the CDR3 is 13 residues. Germline lookup yields CDR1 SGDLS and CDR2 YYNGEE. The CDR3 nucleotides are TGTGCCAGCAGCGGTCAGGGTTATCAGCCCCAGCATTTT. Translated, it gives CASSGQGYQPQHF.

The chain has TRBV3-1 (or the pseudogene TRBV3-2) and TRBJ1-1; TRBD1 is a possible D gene (6 bases). Germline CDR1 LGHDT, CDR2 YNNKEL (reference sequence). Trimming took off 1 base at V and 2 bases at J, with 11 bases between the two ends. This CDR3 contains 15 residues. CDR3 DNA: TGTGCCAGCAGCCAAGGCGACAGGAGAAACACTGAAGCTTTCTTT. Its protein is CASSQGDRRNTEAFF.

The chain couples TRBV10-2 to TRBJ1-1; D gene unclear. Germline V gene sequence: CDR1 WSHSY, CDR2 SAAADI. The CDR3 is 16 amino acids. Between the trimmed V and J ends, which lost 7 bases and 3 bases, there was a span of 21 bases. The CDR3 DNA reads as TGCGCCAGCACCCGATTCATCGACTACCGGGACACTGAAGCTTTCTTT. Amino acids: CASTRFIDYRDTEAFF.

The V and J genes are TRBV5-1 and TRBJ1-6, with D perhaps TRBD1 (6 bases). This CDR3 comprises 17 residues. V lost 0 bases to trimming and J lost 6 bases, with 16 bases between them. The germline gives CDR1 SGHRS, CDR2 YFSETQ. The CDR3 loop reads CASSLVGGAAANSPLHF. DNA for the CDR3: TGCGCCAGCAGCTTGGTTGGGGGGGCTGCGGCTAATTCACCCCTCCACTTT.

The chain employs TRBV19 and TRBJ1-1; D ambiguous. The V gene lost 1 base and the J gene lost 6 bases, with 12 bases spanning the gap. Germline V CDR1 and CDR2: LNHDA, SQIVND (reference sequence). This CDR3 is 14 amino acids long. CDR3 residues: CASSIASVPPEAFF. CDR3 in DNA: TGTGCCAGTAGTATAGCGTCGGTCCCCCCTGAAGCTTTCTTT.

On this clone: An end of the junction does not agree with germline; a read error may underlie this. The CDR3 DNA reads as TGTGCCAGCAGCTTAGCTTCGACTAGCGGGACCATCTTC. It encodes CASSLASTSGTIF. The chain links TRBV7-2 to TRBJ2-1; 11 bases fit TRBD2. The CDR3 loop spans 13 amino acids. Germline-derived CDR1 and CDR2 are SGHTA and FQGNSA.

The chain employs TRBV6-4 and TRBJ2-1; tentatively, D is TRBD2 (5 bases). Deletions cut 8 bases from V and 0 bases from J, with 20 bases between. This CDR3 has 17 residues. CDR1 MRHNA and CDR2 SNTAGT come from the germline V gene. This CDR3 reads CASLTRSGRSSYNEQFF. The CDR3 DNA is TGTGCCAGCCTCACCCGCAGCGGACGGAGCTCCTACAATGAGCAGTTCTTC.

The chain has TRBV7-9 and TRBJ2-1; the D gene could be TRBD1 or TRBD2 (5 bases each). Germline V gene data show CDR1 as SEHNR and CDR2 as FQNEAQ (reference sequence). The CDR3 runs to 13 residues. Trimming removed 5 bases at V and 5 bases at J, with 10 bases between. The CDR3 DNA reads as TGTGCCAGCAGCCGGGACGCACACAATGAGCAGTTCTTC. Protein product: CASSRDAHNEQFF. Looking up the rest from reference TRBV7-9 and TRBJ2-1 gives the full variable domain: DTGVSQNPRHKITKRGQNVTFRCDPISEHNRLYWYRQTLGQGPEFLTYFQNEAQLEKSRLLSDRFSAERPKGSFSTLEIQRTEQGDSAMYLCASSRDAHNEQFFGPGTRLTVL.

The V and J genes are TRBV30 and TRBJ2-5; D perhaps matches TRBD2 (5 bases). Trimming took 1 base from V and 7 from J, leaving 7 bases between them. Looked up from germline, CDR1 is GTSNPN and CDR2 is SVGIG (reference sequence). The CDR3 runs 11 residues. CDR3 loop: CAWSGEGTQYF. CDR3 DNA sequence: TGTGCCTGGAGTGGAGAGGGGACCCAGTACTTC.

The chain recombines TRBV18 with TRBJ2-7; unclear D gene. This CDR3 region has 15 residues. The germline gives CDR1 KGHSH, CDR2 LQKENI. V lost 4 bases and J 3 bases, leaving 16 bases between the germline ends. CDR3 protein: CASSLTDQSGYEQYF. The CDR3, as DNA: TGTGCCAGCTCACTCACGGACCAGTCTGGCTACGAGCAGTACTTC.

The chain uses TRBV2 and TRBJ2-2, with 14 positions matching TRBD2. Germline lookup yields CDR1 SNHLY and CDR2 FYNNEI. This CDR3 spans 18 amino acids. With 6 bases clipped from V and 2 bases from J, the junction kept 8 bases outside the gene matches. The CDR3 spells CASRIGTSGRTNTGELFF. CDR3 DNA: TGTGCCAGCAGGATCGGGACTAGCGGGAGAACAAACACCGGGGAGCTGTTTTTT. Full variable domain (outside the CDR3, taken from reference TRBV2 and TRBJ2-2): EPEVTQTPSHQVTQMGQEVILRCVPISNHLYFYWYRQILGQKVEFLVSFYNNEISEKSEIFDDQFSVERPDGSNFTLKIRSTKLEDSAMYFCASRIGTSGRTNTGELFFGEGSRLTVL.

The chain links TRBV19 to TRBJ2-1; TRBD1 might be the D (6 bases). The CDR3 contains 14 residues. V was cut by 6 bases and J by 5 bases, with 14 bases left in between. Germline V CDR1 and CDR2: LNHDA, SQIVND (reference sequence). CDR3 amino acids: CASSRVEGDNEQFF. The CDR3 coding sequence is TGTGCCAGTAGCCGGGTTGAGGGGGACAATGAGCAGTTCTTC. Drawing the rest from reference TRBV19 and TRBJ2-1, the complete variable domain is DGGITQSPKYLFRKEGQNVTLSCEQNLNHDAMYWYRQDPGQGLRLIYYSQIVNDFQKGDIAEGYSVSREKKESFPLTVTSAQKNPTAFYLCASSRVEGDNEQFFGPGTRLTVL.

V and J are TRBV28 and TRBJ2-2; TRBD2 matches at 14 bases. CDR1 is MDHEN and CDR2 is SYDVKM in the germline V gene. The ends lost 3 bases at V and 5 bases at J; junction bases unmatched: 11. CDR3 length equals 19 residues. The CDR3 protein is CASSFPGLAGVRGTGELFF. The DNA of the CDR3 is TGTGCCAGCAGTTTCCCGGGACTAGCGGGAGTCAGGGGAACCGGGGAGCTGTTTTTT.

The table lists this clone with a count of one. The chain recombines TRBV6-5 with TRBJ2-7; 12 bases line up with TRBD2. The V and J ends lost 7 bases and 6 bases, in that order; junction bases with no gene match: 4. This CDR3 region has 13 residues. Germline V gene lookup returns CDR1 MNHEY and CDR2 SVGAGI. The CDR3 DNA follows: TGTGCCAGCACTAAGACTAGCGGGAGCGAGCAGTACTTC. This encodes CASTKTSGSEQYF.

V usage is TRBV18 and J usage is TRBJ2-5, with unresolved D. V shed 5 bases and J shed 4 bases, with 11 bases lying between them. Germline values: CDR1 KGHSH, CDR2 LQKENI. The CDR3 is made up of 13 amino acids. The CDR3 DNA reads as TGTGCCAGCTCAAACGGGTTCGGAGAGACCCAGTACTTC. Encoded protein: CASSNGFGETQYF.

The CDR3 loop reads CASSQTGGATEAFF. The CDR3 DNA is TGTGCCAGCTCACAAACAGGGGGGGCCACTGAAGCTTTCTTT. The genes are TRBV7-3 and TRBJ1-1, with 8 bases aligning to TRBD1. V trimming: 8 bases; J trimming: 4 bases; junction bases outside the gene matches: 9. The CDR3 contains 14 residues. CDR1 and CDR2 (germline): SGHTA, FQGTGA.